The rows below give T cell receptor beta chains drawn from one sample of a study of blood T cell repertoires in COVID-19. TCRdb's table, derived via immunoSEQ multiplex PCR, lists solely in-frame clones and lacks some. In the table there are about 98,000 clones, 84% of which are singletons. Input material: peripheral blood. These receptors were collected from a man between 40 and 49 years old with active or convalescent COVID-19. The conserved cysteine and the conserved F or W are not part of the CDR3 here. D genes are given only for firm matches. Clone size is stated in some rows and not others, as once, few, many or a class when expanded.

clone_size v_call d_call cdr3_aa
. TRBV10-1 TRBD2 ASRSGGSTDTQY
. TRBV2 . ATAFDRQSYNEQF
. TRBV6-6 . ASSYSTKENTGELF
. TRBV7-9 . ASSLASGAEAYSNQPQH
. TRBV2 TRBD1 ASDREDRVGNTDTQY
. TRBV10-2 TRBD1 ASSTAGGRNQPQH
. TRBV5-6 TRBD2 ASSLPGLAGSEETQY
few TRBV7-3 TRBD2 ASSLEGGGAREQF
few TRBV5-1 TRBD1 ASSLGTGLETQY
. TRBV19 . ASNRRPNEKLF
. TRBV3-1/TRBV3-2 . ASSQDRPGTRQETQY
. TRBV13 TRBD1 ASSLRDSDYNSPLH
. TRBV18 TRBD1 ASSSEGANSPLH
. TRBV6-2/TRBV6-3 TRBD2 ASSFLAGGPQAQSDTQY
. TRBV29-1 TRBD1 SVSTGAGNTIY
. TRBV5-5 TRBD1 ASRYGTGGSYEQY
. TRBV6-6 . ASTRGGSTDTQY
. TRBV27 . ASSLSGRGSSTDTQY
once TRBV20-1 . SAQYLDGYT
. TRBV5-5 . ASSLASLEEQY
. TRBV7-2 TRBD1 ASSLAGTGGAGNQPQH
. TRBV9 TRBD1 ASSVRGQGRLWAKNIQY
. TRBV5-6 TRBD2 ASRQRGGLNEQY
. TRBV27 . ASGGVAVNSPLH
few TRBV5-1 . ASSLAQGMNTEAF
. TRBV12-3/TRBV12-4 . ASSLSQETQY
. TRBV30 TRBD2 AWSVAREGTGELF
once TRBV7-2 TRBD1 ASSQRGTASY
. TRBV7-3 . ASHGLSGDTDTQY
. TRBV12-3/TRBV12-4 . ASSRQGMEKLF
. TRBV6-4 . ASSDPTNNYGYT
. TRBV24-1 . ATSGGYEQY
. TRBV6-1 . ASSGPRTPNTGELF
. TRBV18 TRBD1 ASSPPIGTANNEKLF
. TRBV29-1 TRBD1 SVQTGGYGYT
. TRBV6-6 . ASSYADYGYT
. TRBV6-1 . ASSEGLGSGTEAF